A single sample gave rise to the 28 T cell receptor beta chains below, sequenced in a study of vaccination and CD4 T cells after COVID-19. For these receptors, no antigen is known. This sample's treatment: roughly 11-day PBMC culture with coronavirus spike peptide pools or control peptides (ViraFEST assay). With the Oncomine TCR Beta short-read assay, DNA from cultured CD4+ T cells was sequenced. TCRdb processed the PCR reads anew with MiXCR; each CDR3 protein has one entry. The sample carries under 10,000 distinct CDR3 sequences, approximately 22% recorded once. The sample was CD4+ T cells from blood, cultured in vitro, taken after SARS-CoV-2 vaccination. The receptor source for this set is a human donor who had recovered from COVID-19.

The CDR3 bases are TGTGCCAGCAGCCCGAGAATTGACGAGACCCAGTACTTC. Translation gives CASSPRIDETQYF. The chain employs TRBV9 and TRBJ2-5; no definite D call. V shed 4 bases and J shed 5 bases, with 12 bases lying between them. Germline CDR1 SGDLS, CDR2 YYNGEE. The CDR3 loop spans 13 amino acids.

This chain connects TRBV24-1 to TRBJ2-7, with TRBD1 as a possible D gene (6 bases). Trimming removed 4 bases at V and 2 bases at J, with 11 bases between. The CDR3 contains 14 residues. Per germline, CDR1 KGHDR and CDR2 SFDVKD. The CDR3 region has the DNA TGTGCCACCAGTGAAAACAGGGCCCCCTACGAGCAGTACTTC. It specifies CATSENRAPYEQYF.

The chain is built from TRBV18 and TRBJ1-1, with D tentatively TRBD1 (5 bases). CDR3 length equals 13 residues. Trimming cost V 3 bases and J 7 bases, with 12 bases left between them. Germline V lookup: CDR1 KGHSH, CDR2 LQKENI. The DNA of the CDR3 is TGTGCCAGCTCACCGTCTGGGGACGATGAAGCTTTCTTT. Amino acids: CASSPSGDDEAFF.

J is TRBJ2-5 and V is TRBV5-1; 12 nucleotides match TRBD2. CDR1 and CDR2 from the germline V gene are SGHRS and YFSETQ. The CDR3 totals 15 residues. Losses at the gene ends were 6 bases for V and 5 bases for J; bases not matched to a gene: 8. DNA of the CDR3: TGCGCCAGCACCAGCCTCGGGACTAGCGGGGAGACCCAGTACTTC. It is translated as CASTSLGTSGETQYF.

The sample holds a few counts of this clonotype. The CDR3 coding sequence is TGTGCCAGCAGTTTACAGGGACTAAGATACGAGCAGTACTTC. It specifies CASSLQGLRYEQYF. The J gene is TRBJ2-7, the V gene TRBV28; 7 nucleotides agree with TRBD2. Trimming cost V 2 bases and J 4 bases; bases outside gene matches: 5. Germline lookup yields CDR1 MDHEN and CDR2 SYDVKM. The CDR3 runs 14 residues.

By frequency in the sample, this clonotype is medium-sized. V usage is TRBV27 and J usage is TRBJ1-1; D is perhaps TRBD1 (5 bases). The CDR3 contains 14 residues. Germline CDR1 is MNHEY and CDR2 is SMNVEV (reference sequence). Trimming cost V 0 bases and J 5 bases, with 10 bases left between them. The CDR3 sequence: CASSLSGVGTEAFF. As DNA, the CDR3 is TGTGCCAGCAGTTTATCGGGGGTTGGGACTGAAGCTTTCTTT.

This clonotype is categorized as medium-sized. The J gene is TRBJ2-3, the V gene TRBV20-1, with 7 bases fitting TRBD1. Germline loops: CDR1 DFQATT, CDR2 SNEGSKA (reference sequence). CDR3 length: 15 amino acids. The junction had 4 bases not matched to a gene; V was cut back by 0 bases and J by 1 base. The CDR3 DNA reads as TGCAGTGCTAGAGATACTACAGGGGGCACAGATACGCAGTATTTT. Encoded protein: CSARDTTGGTDTQYF.

The genes are TRBV7-2 and TRBJ1-3, with D unclear. This CDR3 has 12 residues. Germline-derived CDR1 and CDR2 are SGHTA and FQGNSA. V gave up 5 bases and J gave up 6 bases, with 8 bases separating them. CDR3 sequence: CASSQSSNTIYF. The CDR3 DNA reads TGTGCCAGCAGCCAAAGTTCAAACACCATATATTTT.

J is TRBJ2-1 and V is TRBV6-5; D is possibly TRBD1 or TRBD2 (5 bases each). Per germline, CDR1 MNHEY and CDR2 SVGAGI. This CDR3 spans 13 amino acids. The V end was cut by 6 bases, the J end by 9 bases, with 15 bases between. This CDR3 is CASRYGALIEQFF. The CDR3 region has the DNA TGTGCCAGCAGGTACGGGGCCCTAATTGAGCAGTTCTTC.

This clonotype counts as medium-sized. The chain combines TRBV7-9 with TRBJ1-5; 7 bases are shared with TRBD1. The CDR3 has 16 amino acids. Germline V gene data show CDR1 as SEHNR and CDR2 as FQNEAQ (reference sequence). J gave up 3 bases and V 1 base, and 6 bases lay outside the gene matches. The CDR3 here is CASSLGTTGPNQPQHF. CDR3 sequence (DNA): TGTGCCAGCAGCTTAGGGACGACAGGGCCCAATCAGCCCCAGCATTTT.

J is TRBJ2-7 and V is TRBV14; D possibly matches TRBD1 or TRBD2 (5 bases each). Germline V CDR1 and CDR2: SGHDN, FVKESK. The CDR3 contains 16 residues. The V gene lost 1 base and the J gene lost 6 bases, with 19 bases spanning the gap. CDR3 protein: CASSQVLLRGRGEQYF. CDR3 nucleotides: TGTGCCAGCAGCCAAGTTTTGTTGAGGGGAAGAGGCGAGCAGTACTTC.

The chain employs TRBV20-1 and TRBJ1-1; D is uncertain. V dropped 0 bases and J dropped 3 bases, with 14 bases sitting between them. This CDR3 region has 15 residues. The germline gives CDR1 DFQATT, CDR2 SNEGSKA (reference sequence). The CDR3 nucleotides read TGCAGTGCTAGAGATCTCCAACGATGGGACACTGAAGCTTTCTTT. Translation: CSARDLQRWDTEAFF.

This clonotype is judged medium-sized. This chain joins TRBV20-1 and TRBJ2-5; TRBD1 agrees at 9 bases. The CDR3 has 15 residues. J gave up 2 bases and V 4 bases, and 8 bases lay outside the gene matches. Germline CDR1 reads DFQATT; CDR2 reads SNEGSKA (reference sequence). CDR3 sequence (DNA): TGCAGTGCTACCACAGGGGGCCAGGTGCAAGAGACCCAGTACTTC. This encodes CSATTGGQVQETQYF.

This clonotype is termed medium-sized. The chain is built from TRBV7-2 and TRBJ1-5, with D possibly being TRBD1 (5 bases). The CDR3 has 14 residues. Germline loops: CDR1 SGHTA, CDR2 FQGNSA. The V end lost 1 base, the J end lost 5 bases, and 9 bases lay between the germline ends. CDR3 sequence: CASSLVRGDQPQHF. The CDR3 nucleotides read TGTGCCAGCAGCTTAGTACGAGGGGATCAGCCCCAGCATTTT. The variable domain in full, completed from reference TRBV7-2 and TRBJ1-5, reads GAGVSQSPSNKVTEKGKDVELRCDPISGHTALYWYRQSLGQGLEFLIYFQGNSAPDKSGLPSDRFSAERTGGSVSTLTIQRTQQEDSAVYLCASSLVRGDQPQHFGDGTRLSIL.

This chain joins TRBV5-1 and TRBJ2-1; the match to TRBD2 covers 15 bases. Germline V CDR1 and CDR2: SGHRS, YFSETQ. This CDR3 contains 14 residues. Trimming removed 4 bases from V and 11 bases from J; junction bases left unmatched: 4. CDR3 coding DNA: TGCGCCAGCAGCGCAGGACTAGCGGGGGGGCAGCAGTTCTTC. Residues: CASSAGLAGGQQFF.

In its sample, this clonotype is medium-sized (0.01 to 0.1%). The rearrangement joins TRBV28 to TRBJ1-2, with 8 positions matching TRBD1. The ends lost 5 bases at V and 1 base at J; junction bases unmatched: 6. The germline V gene has CDR1 MDHEN and CDR2 SYDVKM. The CDR3 consists of 15 residues. Written as DNA, the CDR3 is TGTGCCAGCAGTCTAGGTGACAGGGGTAACTATGGCTACACCTTC. Translation: CASSLGDRGNYGYTF.

This clonotype is medium-sized within its sample. The chain is built from TRBV15 and TRBJ2-5, with D perhaps matching TRBD1 (7 bases). V shed 8 bases and J shed 1 base, with 8 bases lying between them. Per germline, CDR1 LNHNV and CDR2 YYDKDF (reference sequence). The CDR3 is made up of 12 amino acids. CDR3 in amino acids: CATQGGQETQYF. CDR3 nucleotides: TGTGCCACCCAGGGGGGCCAAGAGACCCAGTACTTC.

The V gene is TRBV18, the J gene TRBJ2-5; D is unclear. The germline gives CDR1 KGHSH, CDR2 LQKENI. V lost 5 bases, J lost 5 bases, and 15 bases lay in between. The CDR3 contains 14 residues. The CDR3 region has the DNA TGTGCCAGCTCATTTCAAGGACCGGAGGAGACCCAGTACTTC. This sequence encodes CASSFQGPEETQYF.

The chain joins TRBV5-1 to TRBJ2-7; perhaps TRBD1 as D (5 bases). The ends were cut back, 0 bases at V and 0 bases at J, with 10 bases in the middle. Germline CDR1 SGHRS, CDR2 YFSETQ. This CDR3 is 15 amino acids long. In nucleotides, the CDR3 is TGCGCCAGCAGCTTGGCCATAGGGGCCTCCTACGAGCAGTACTTC. Residues: CASSLAIGASYEQYF.

In its sample, this clonotype ranks as medium-sized. V usage is TRBV6-5 and J usage is TRBJ2-5; D might be TRBD1 or TRBD2, each matching 5 bases. In germline, CDR1 is MNHEY, CDR2 SVGAGI. This CDR3 comprises 14 residues. Trimming removed 4 bases from V and 2 bases from J, with 11 bases in between. The CDR3 is CASSLRGGQETQYF. The CDR3 region has the DNA TGTGCCAGCAGTTTACGGGGCGGTCAAGAGACCCAGTACTTC.

The chain employs TRBV10-2 and TRBJ2-7; 8 bases agree with TRBD2. CDR3 length equals 15 residues. From germline, CDR1 is WSHSY and CDR2 SAAADI. The V gene end was trimmed by 3 bases and the J gene end by 4 bases; junction bases not matched to a gene: 8. The CDR3 nucleotides read TGCGCCAGCAGTGATAGGAGCGGGGGCTTGTACGAGCAGTACTTC. It yields the protein CASSDRSGGLYEQYF.

This sequence joins TRBV11-2 and TRBJ2-7; D is ambiguous. In germline, CDR1 is SGHAT, CDR2 FQNNGV. This CDR3 has 12 amino acids. V was shortened by 1 base and J by 0 bases, with 1 base between the two germline ends. The CDR3 protein is CASSLVSYEQYF. DNA for the CDR3: TGTGCCAGCAGCTTAGTCTCCTACGAGCAGTACTTC. Complete variable domain (other parts from reference TRBV11-2 and TRBJ2-7): EAGVAQSPRYKIIEKRQSVAFWCNPISGHATLYWYQQILGQGPKLLIQFQNNGVVDDSQLPKDRFSAERLKGVDSTLKIQPAKLEDSAVYLCASSLVSYEQYFGPGTRLTVT.

This clonotype is termed medium-sized. The chain has TRBV7-2 and TRBJ1-2; D uncertain. V was shortened by 1 base and J by 3 bases, with 6 bases between the two germline ends. The CDR3 loop spans 13 amino acids. Germline V gives CDR1 SGHTA, CDR2 FQGNSA. CDR3 sequence (DNA): TGTGCCAGCAGCTTAGACCCCGACTATGGCTACACCTTC. Amino acids: CASSLDPDYGYTF.

This clonotype came up a few times. The chain is built from TRBV2 and TRBJ1-6, with D uncertain. The CDR3 runs to 11 residues. Germline V CDR1 and CDR2: SNHLY, FYNNEI. Trimming removed 3 bases at V and 14 bases at J, with 8 bases between. The CDR3 DNA reads as TGTGCCAGCAGTGACGGGCGGGCCCTCCACTTT. As protein: CASSDGRALHF.

The chain couples TRBV11-2 to TRBJ2-7; D call uncertain. V was shortened by 3 bases and J by 2 bases, with 8 bases between the two germline ends. Germline loops: CDR1 SGHAT, CDR2 FQNNGV. This CDR3 has 13 residues. CDR3 loop: CASSLRNPYEQYF. The CDR3 DNA reads TGTGCCAGCAGCTTGCGTAACCCCTACGAGCAGTACTTC.

By sample share, this clonotype is medium-sized. The chain employs TRBV20-1 and TRBJ2-7; the D gene could be TRBD1 or TRBD2 (6 bases each). Germline CDR1 is DFQATT and CDR2 is SNEGSKA (reference sequence). This CDR3 is built from 14 residues. The V end was cut by 0 bases, the J end by 10 bases, with 19 bases between. The CDR3 DNA is TGCAGTGCTAGAGACCCGAGAATGGGGGGCGCACAGTACTTC. It yields the protein CSARDPRMGGAQYF.

This clonotype turned up a few times. The rearrangement joins TRBV20-1 to TRBJ2-1, with a weak D call TRBD2 (7 bases). Germline V gene data show CDR1 as DFQATT and CDR2 as SNEGSKA (reference sequence). This CDR3 spans 15 amino acids. The ends were cut back, 0 bases at V and 8 bases at J, with 17 bases in the middle. This CDR3 is CSARDWGGASYEQFF. The CDR3 DNA is TGCAGTGCTAGAGATTGGGGGGGGGCCAGCTATGAGCAGTTCTTC.

V is TRBV27 and J is TRBJ2-1; D remains ambiguous. The CDR3 has 14 residues. CDR1 is MNHEY, CDR2 SMNVEV, per germline (reference sequence). The ends were cut back, 2 bases at V and 5 bases at J, with 10 bases in the middle. The chain's CDR3 is CASSLSSWHNEQFF. Here the CDR3 DNA reads TGTGCCAGCAGTTTAAGTAGTTGGCACAATGAGCAGTTCTTC.